This T cell receptor (beta chain) was captured by sequencing in a study of beta chain features in type 1 diabetes. General observations from the study: Shortening that was moderate but significant affected the TCRB CDR3s of Type 1 diabetes patients in all four CD4+ subsets.

This clone was counted a few times. Its specificity is not known. The CDR3 extends over 12 amino acids. V was pared by 10 bases and J by 6 bases, with 16 bases between. Germline CDR1 is SNHLY and CDR2 is FYNNEI. Sequenced material consisted of expressed TCRB transcripts (all of the isolated RNA was reverse transcribed). This table comes from immunoSEQ multiplex PCR, and its TCRdb copy is limited to in-frame clones, with some not included. The sample contains some 190,000 clones, approximately 8.4% of which appear only once. The sequencing input was central memory CD4+ T cells from blood. The rearrangement links TRBV2 to TRBJ2-7; a weak D match, TRBD2 (7 bases). This receptor was taken from a man aged 18 to 30 with type 1 diabetes. The DNA for the CDR3 is TGTGCCACCCGAGGGGGGGCGGCCGAGCAGTACTTC. This codes for CATRGGAAEQYF.